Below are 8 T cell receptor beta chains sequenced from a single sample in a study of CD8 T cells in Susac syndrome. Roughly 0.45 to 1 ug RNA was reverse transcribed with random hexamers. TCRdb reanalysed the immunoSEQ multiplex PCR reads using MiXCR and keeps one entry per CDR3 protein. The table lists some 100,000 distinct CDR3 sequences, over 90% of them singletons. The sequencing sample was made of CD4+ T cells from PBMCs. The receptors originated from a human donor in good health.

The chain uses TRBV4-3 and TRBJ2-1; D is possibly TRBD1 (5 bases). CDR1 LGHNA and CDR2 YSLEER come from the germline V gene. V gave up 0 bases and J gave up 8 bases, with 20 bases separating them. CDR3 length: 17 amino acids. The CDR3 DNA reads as TGCGCCAGCAGCCAAGATGCTATTCAGGGAACGACAGATGAGCAGTTCTTC. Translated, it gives CASSQDAIQGTTDEQFF.

The CDR3 loop is CSVDTVDTQYF. CDR3 DNA: TGCAGCGTTGACACTGTGGATACGCAGTATTTT. The rearrangement links TRBV29-1 to TRBJ2-3; no definite D call. Germline V gives CDR1 SQVTM, CDR2 ANQGSEA. The CDR3 loop spans 11 amino acids. V was shortened by 3 bases and J by 6 bases, with 7 bases between the two germline ends.

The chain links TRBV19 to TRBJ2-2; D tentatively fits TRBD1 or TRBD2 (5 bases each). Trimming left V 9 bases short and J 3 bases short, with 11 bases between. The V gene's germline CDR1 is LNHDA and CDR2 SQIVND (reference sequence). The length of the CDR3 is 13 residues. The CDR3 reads CASGTGHTGELFF. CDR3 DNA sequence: TGTGCCAGCGGGACGGGGCACACCGGGGAGCTGTTTTTT.

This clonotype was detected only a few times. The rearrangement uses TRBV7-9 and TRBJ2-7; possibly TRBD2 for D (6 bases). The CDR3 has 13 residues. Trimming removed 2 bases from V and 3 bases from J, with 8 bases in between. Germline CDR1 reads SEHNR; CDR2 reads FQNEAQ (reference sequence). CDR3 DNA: TGTGCCAGCAGCTTATCGGGAGACTACGAGCAGTACTTC. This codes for CASSLSGDYEQYF.

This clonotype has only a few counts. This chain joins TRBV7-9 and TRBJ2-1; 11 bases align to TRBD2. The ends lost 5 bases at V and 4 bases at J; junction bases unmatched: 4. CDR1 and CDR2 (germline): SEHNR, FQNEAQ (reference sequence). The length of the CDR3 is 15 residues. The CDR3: CASSPGLADYNEQFF. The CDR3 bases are TGTGCCAGCAGCCCGGGACTAGCGGATTACAATGAGCAGTTCTTC.

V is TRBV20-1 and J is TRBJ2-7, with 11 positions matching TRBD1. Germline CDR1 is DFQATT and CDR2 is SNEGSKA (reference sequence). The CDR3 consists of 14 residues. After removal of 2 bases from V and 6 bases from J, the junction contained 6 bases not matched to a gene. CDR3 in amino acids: CSARNPGTGGEQYF. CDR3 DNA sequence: TGCAGTGCTAGAAACCCCGGGACAGGGGGCGAGCAGTACTTC.

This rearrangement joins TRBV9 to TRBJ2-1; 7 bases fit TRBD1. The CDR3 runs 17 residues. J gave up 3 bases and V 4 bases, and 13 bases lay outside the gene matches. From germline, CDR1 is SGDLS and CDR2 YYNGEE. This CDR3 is CASSPLPTGASYNEQFF. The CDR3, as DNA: TGTGCCAGCAGCCCACTGCCCACAGGGGCTAGCTACAATGAGCAGTTCTTC.

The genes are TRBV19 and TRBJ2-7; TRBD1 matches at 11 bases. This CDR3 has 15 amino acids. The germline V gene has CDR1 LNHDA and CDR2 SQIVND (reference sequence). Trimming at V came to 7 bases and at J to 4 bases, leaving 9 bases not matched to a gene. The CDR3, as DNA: TGTGCCAGTACCACCCCCGGGACAGGGGGGTACGAGCAGTACTTC. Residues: CASTTPGTGGYEQYF.